This is a list of T cell receptor beta chains from one sample in a study of tumor-infiltrating lymphocytes in primary liver carcinoma. TCRdb used MiXCR to reprocess the multiplex PCR reads, holding one entry per CDR3 protein. This sample has under 200,000 distinct CDR3 sequences; about 61% occur once, and the top ten carry about 7.1%. Sequencing was performed on peripheral blood. The receptor set was obtained from a woman in her sixties with primary liver carcinoma and hepatitis B virus infection. Both conserved end residues are part of each CDR3. A D gene is named only where the DNA matches it firmly. For some rows the clone size is stated as once, few or many, or as a class when expanded; others skip it.

TRBD2	TRBV29-1	13	many	TRBJ2-7	CSVGLAGGSEQYF	TGCAGCGTTGGACTAGCGGGAGGTTCCGAGCAGTACTTC
NA	TRBV28	13	NA	TRBJ2-1	CASSLSQYNELFF	TGTGCCAGCAGTTTGTCACAGTACAATGAGCTGTTCTTC
NA	TRBV11-2	15	once	TRBJ1-6	CASSSSHRDRSPLHF	TGCGCCAGCAGCTCCTCACACAGGGACCGGTCACCCCTCCACTTT
NA	TRBV12-3/TRBV12-4	13	few	TRBJ1-1	CASSLTRGTEVFF	TGTGCCAGCAGTTTGACAAGGGGCACTGAAGTTTTCTTT
TRBD2	TRBV11-1	22	NA	TRBJ2-1	CSSSLGPNIPTSGRYSANEQFF	TGTTCCAGCAGCTTAGGGCCTAATATCCCGACTAGCGGGAGATATTCCGCCAATGAGCAGTTCTTC
TRBD2	TRBV30	13	few	TRBJ2-3	CAGSGNSTDTQYF	TGTGCCGGAAGCGGGAACAGCACAGATACGCAGTATTTT
NA	TRBV4-2	14	many	TRBJ1-1	CASSQRGSATEAFF	TGTGCCAGCAGCCAACGGGGGAGCGCCACTGAAGCTTTCTTT
TRBD1	TRBV28	14	NA	TRBJ2-3	CASSRDRARDTQYF	TGTGCCAGCAGTAGGGACAGGGCCAGAGATACGCAGTATTTT
TRBD2	TRBV14	15	NA	TRBJ2-1	CASSQPTSGSGEQFF	TGTGCCAGCAGCCAACCAACTAGCGGGAGTGGTGAGCAGTTCTTC
NA	TRBV7-6	13	NA	TRBJ1-1	CASSDAGNTEAFF	TGTGCCAGCAGCGATGCTGGGAACACTGAAGCTTTCTTT
TRBD1	TRBV28	13	few	TRBJ1-2	CASSRTGGYGYTF	TGTGCCAGCAGTCGGACAGGGGGCTATGGCTACACCTTC
NA	TRBV5-1	16	NA	TRBJ2-3	CASSLGRQGPLGTQYF	TGCGCCAGCAGCTTGGGTCGGCAGGGACCTCTAGGTACGCAGTATTTT
NA	TRBV5-6	12	many	TRBJ2-7	CASSFTSVEQYF	TGTGCCAGCAGCTTCACAAGCGTCGAGCAGTACTTC
NA	TRBV7-8	14	once	TRBJ1-1	CASSLSEGNTEAFF	TGTGCCAGCAGCCTATCGGAGGGGAACACTGAAGCTTTCTTT
NA	TRBV6-2/TRBV6-3	14	once	TRBJ1-5	CASSYIGGPDTQHF	TGTGCCAGCAGTTACATAGGGGGGCCAGATACGCAGCATTTT
TRBD1	TRBV12-3/TRBV12-4	15	many	TRBJ2-7	CASSSVNRGPYEQYF	TGTGCCAGCAGTTCCGTCAACAGGGGGCCCTACGAGCAGTACTTC
TRBD2	TRBV28	15	NA	TRBJ2-7	CASGGTSGSSYEQYF	TGTGCCAGCGGGGGCACTAGCGGGAGCTCCTACGAGCAGTACTTC
TRBD1	TRBV7-8	18	many	TRBJ2-2	CASSLAFGQGQNTGELFF	TGTGCCAGCAGCTTAGCTTTCGGACAGGGGCAAAACACCGGGGAGCTGTTTTTT